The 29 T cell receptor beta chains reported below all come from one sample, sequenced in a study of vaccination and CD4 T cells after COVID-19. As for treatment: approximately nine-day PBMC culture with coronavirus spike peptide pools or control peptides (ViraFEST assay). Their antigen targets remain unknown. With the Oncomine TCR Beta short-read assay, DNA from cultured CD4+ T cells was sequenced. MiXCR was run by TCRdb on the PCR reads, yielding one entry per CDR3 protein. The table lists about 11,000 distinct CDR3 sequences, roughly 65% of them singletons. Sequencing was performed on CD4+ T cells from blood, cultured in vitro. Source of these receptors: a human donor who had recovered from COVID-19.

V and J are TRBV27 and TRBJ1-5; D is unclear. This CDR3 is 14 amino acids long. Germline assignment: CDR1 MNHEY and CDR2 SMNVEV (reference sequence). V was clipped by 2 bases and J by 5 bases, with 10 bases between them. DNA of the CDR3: TGTGCCAGCAGTTTAGGGAAGCTCCATCAGCCCCAGCATTTT. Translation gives CASSLGKLHQPQHF.

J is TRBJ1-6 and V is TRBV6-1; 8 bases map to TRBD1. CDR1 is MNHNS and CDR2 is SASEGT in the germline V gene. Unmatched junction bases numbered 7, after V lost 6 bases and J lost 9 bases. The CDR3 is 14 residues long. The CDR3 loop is CASRLGQGGSPLHF. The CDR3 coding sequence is TGTGCCAGCAGATTAGGACAGGGAGGTTCACCCCTCCACTTT.

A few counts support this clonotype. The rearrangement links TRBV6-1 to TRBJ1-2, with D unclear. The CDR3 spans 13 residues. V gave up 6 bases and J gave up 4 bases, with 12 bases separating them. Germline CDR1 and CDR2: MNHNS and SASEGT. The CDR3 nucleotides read TGTGCCAGCAGCCTCATGGACTCCTATGGCTACACCTTC. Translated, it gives CASSLMDSYGYTF.

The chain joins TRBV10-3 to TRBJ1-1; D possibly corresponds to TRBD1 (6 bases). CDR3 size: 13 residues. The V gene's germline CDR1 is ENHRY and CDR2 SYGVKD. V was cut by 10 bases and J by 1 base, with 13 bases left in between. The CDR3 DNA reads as TGTGCCAACCGAAGGGGGGAGAACACTGAAGCTTTCTTT. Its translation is CANRRGENTEAFF.

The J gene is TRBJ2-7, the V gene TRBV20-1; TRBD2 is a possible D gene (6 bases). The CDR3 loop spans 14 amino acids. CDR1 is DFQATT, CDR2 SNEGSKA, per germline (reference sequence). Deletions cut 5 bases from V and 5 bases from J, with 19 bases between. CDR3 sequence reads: CSAVRESKTHEQYF. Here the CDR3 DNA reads TGCAGTGCTGTACGGGAGTCCAAGACCCACGAGCAGTACTTC.

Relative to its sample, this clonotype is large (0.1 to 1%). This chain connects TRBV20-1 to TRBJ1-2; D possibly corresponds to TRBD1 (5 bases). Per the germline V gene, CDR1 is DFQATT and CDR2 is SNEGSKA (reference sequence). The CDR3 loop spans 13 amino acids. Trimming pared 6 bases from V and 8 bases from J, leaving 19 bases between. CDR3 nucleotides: TGCAGTGCCCTCGGTGGGGCAGGGAACGGCTACACCTTC. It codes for CSALGGAGNGYTF.

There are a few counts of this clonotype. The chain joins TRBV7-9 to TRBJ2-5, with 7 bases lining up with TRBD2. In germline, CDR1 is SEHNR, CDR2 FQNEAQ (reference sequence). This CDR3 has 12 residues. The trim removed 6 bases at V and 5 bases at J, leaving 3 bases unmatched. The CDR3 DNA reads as TGTGCCAGCAGGATTAGCGGGGAGACCCAGTACTTC. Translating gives CASRISGETQYF.

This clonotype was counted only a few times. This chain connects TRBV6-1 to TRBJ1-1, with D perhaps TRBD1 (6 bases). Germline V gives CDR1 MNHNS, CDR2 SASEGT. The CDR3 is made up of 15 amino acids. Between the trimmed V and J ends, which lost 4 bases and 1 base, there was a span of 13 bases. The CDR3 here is CASSVQGTGNTEAFF. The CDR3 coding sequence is TGTGCCAGCAGTGTACAGGGTACAGGGAACACTGAAGCTTTCTTT.

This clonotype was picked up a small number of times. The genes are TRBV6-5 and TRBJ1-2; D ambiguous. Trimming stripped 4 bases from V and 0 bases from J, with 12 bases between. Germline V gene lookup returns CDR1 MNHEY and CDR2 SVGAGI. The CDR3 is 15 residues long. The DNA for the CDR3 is TGTGCCAGCAGTTCTCCTTCGTCGGCTAACTATGGCTACACCTTC. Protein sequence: CASSSPSSANYGYTF.

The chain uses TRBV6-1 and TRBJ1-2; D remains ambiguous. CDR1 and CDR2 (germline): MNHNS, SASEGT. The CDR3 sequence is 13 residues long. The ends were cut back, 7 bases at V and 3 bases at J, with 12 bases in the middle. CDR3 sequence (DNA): TGTGCCAGCACCATGTCTTGGGACTATGGCTACACCTTC. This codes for CASTMSWDYGYTF.

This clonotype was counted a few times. The CDR3 here is CSVTGTGGSDTQYF. CDR3 nucleotides: TGCAGTGTCACCGGGACAGGGGGGTCAGATACGCAGTATTTT. The genes are TRBV20-1 and TRBJ2-3; 11 nucleotides line up with TRBD1. The CDR3 has 14 amino acids. The V and J ends lost 7 bases and 4 bases, in that order; junction bases with no gene match: 7. Germline V lookup: CDR1 DFQATT, CDR2 SNEGSKA (reference sequence).

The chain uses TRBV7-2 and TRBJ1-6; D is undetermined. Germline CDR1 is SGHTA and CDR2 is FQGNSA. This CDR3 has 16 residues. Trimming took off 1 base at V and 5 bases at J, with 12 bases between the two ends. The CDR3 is CASSLGRHTNNSPLHF. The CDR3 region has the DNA TGTGCCAGCAGCTTAGGTCGGCACACCAATAATTCACCCCTCCACTTT.

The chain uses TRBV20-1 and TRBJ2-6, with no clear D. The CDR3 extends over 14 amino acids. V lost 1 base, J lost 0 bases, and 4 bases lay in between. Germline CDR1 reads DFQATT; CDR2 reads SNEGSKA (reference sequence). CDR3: CSARGSSGANVLTF. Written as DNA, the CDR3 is TGCAGTGCTAGAGGAAGCTCTGGGGCCAACGTCCTGACTTTC.

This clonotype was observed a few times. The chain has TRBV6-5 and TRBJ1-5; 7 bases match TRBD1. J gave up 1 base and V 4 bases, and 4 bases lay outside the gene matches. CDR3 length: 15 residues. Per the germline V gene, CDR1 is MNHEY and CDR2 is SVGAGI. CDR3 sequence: CASSSRQGSNQPQHF. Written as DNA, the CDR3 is TGTGCCAGCAGTTCCCGACAGGGAAGCAATCAGCCCCAGCATTTT.

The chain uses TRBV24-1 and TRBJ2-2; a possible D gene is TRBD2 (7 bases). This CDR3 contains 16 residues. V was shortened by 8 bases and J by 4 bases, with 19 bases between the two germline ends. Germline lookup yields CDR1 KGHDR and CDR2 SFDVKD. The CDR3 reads CATKPGGRPGTGELFF. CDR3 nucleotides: TGTGCCACCAAACCGGGGGGCCGTCCGGGCACCGGGGAGCTGTTTTTT.

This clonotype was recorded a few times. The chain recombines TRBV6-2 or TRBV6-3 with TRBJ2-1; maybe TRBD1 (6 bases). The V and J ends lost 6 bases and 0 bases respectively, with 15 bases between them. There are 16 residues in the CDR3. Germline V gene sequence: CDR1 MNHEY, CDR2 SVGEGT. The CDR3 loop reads CASRGDTASSYNEQFF. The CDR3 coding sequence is TGTGCCAGCAGGGGGGACACCGCCAGCTCCTACAATGAGCAGTTCTTC.

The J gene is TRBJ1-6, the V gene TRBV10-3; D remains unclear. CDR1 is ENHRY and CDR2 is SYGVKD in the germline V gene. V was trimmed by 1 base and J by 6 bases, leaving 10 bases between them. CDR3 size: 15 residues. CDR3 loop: CAISELGSGNSPLHF. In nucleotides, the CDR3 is TGTGCCATCAGTGAGTTGGGTTCCGGTAATTCACCCCTCCACTTT.

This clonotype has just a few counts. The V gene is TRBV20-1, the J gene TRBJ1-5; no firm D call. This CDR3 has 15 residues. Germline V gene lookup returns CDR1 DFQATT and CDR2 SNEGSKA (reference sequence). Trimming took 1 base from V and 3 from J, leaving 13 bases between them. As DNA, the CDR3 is TGCAGTGCTAGAGTCTCCGACGGTTCCAATCAGCCCCAGCATTTT. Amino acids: CSARVSDGSNQPQHF.

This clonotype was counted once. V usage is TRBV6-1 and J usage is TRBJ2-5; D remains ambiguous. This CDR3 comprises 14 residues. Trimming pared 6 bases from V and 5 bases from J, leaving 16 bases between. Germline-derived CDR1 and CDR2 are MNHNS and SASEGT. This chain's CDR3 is CASRRLTRYETQYF. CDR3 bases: TGTGCCAGCAGACGGTTGACGCGGTACGAGACCCAGTACTTC.

The CDR3 DNA follows: TGTGCCAGTAGCTCTTGGGACAGCCCCTACGAGCAGTACTTC. This sequence encodes CASSSWDSPYEQYF. The chain carries TRBV19 and TRBJ2-7; 7 bases match TRBD1. The CDR3 runs to 14 residues. Per germline, CDR1 LNHDA and CDR2 SQIVND (reference sequence). Germline trimming cut 6 bases from V and 2 bases from J; bases unmatched to any gene: 7.

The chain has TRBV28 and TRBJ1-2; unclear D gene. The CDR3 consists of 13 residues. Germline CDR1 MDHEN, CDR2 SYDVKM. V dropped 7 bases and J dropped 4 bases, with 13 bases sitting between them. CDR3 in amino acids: CASTPTRGYGYTF. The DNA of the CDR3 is TGTGCCAGCACCCCAACCAGAGGCTATGGCTACACCTTC.

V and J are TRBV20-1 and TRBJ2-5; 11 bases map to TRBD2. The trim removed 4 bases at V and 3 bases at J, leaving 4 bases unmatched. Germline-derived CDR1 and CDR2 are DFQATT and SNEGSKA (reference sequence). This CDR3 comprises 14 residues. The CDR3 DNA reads TGCAGTGCTACAGCGGGACTAGCGGAAGAGACCCAGTACTTC. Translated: CSATAGLAEETQYF.

CDR3 region: CASSKLLAGGSETQYF. In nucleotides, the CDR3 is TGTGCCAGCAGTAAATTACTAGCGGGAGGTTCAGAGACCCAGTACTTC. The rearrangement uses TRBV6-1 and TRBJ2-5, with 12 bases fitting TRBD2. The CDR3 has 16 residues. In germline, CDR1 is MNHNS, CDR2 SASEGT. The J segment lost 4 bases and the V segment lost 5 bases, leaving 8 bases of the junction unmatched.

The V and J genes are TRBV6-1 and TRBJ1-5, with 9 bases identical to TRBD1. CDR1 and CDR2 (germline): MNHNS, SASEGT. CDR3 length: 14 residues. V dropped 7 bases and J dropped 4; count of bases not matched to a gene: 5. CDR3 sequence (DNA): TGTGCCAGCACCCGGGACAGGGCAAATCAGCCCCAGCATTTT. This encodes CASTRDRANQPQHF.

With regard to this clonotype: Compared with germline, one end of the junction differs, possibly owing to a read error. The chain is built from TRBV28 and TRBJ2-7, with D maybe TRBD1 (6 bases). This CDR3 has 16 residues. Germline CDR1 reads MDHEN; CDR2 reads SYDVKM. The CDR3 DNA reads TGTGCCAGCACGGCCCCCCGGGACACGGCCGACTACGAGCGGTACTTC. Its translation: CASTAPRDTADYERYF.

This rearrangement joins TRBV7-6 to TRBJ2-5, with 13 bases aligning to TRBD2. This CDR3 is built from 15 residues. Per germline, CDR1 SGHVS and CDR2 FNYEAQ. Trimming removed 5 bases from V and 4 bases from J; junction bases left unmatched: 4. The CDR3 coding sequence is TGTGCCAGCAGCCGAGGACTAGCGGGAGTAGAGACCCAGTACTTC. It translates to CASSRGLAGVETQYF.

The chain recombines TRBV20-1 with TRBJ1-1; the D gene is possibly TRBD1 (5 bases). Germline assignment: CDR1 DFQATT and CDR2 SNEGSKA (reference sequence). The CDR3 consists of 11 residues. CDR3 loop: CRGVLNTEAFF. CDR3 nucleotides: TGCAGGGGGGTCCTAAACACTGAAGCTTTCTTT.

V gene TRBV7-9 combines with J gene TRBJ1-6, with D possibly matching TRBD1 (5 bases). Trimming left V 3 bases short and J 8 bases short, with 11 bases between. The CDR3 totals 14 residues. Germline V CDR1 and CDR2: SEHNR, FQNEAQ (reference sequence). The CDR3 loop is CASSLGVADSPLHF. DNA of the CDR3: TGTGCCAGCAGCTTGGGGGTGGCGGATTCACCCCTCCACTTT.

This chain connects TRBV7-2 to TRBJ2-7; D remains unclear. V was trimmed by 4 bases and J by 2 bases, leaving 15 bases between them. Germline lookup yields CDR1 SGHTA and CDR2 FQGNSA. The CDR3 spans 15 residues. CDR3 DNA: TGTGCCAGCAGCTCGACAATACTTGCTGCCTACGAGCAGTACTTC. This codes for CASSSTILAAYEQYF.